Reported below is one TCR beta chain. Original handling: Reference gene primer amplification yielded estimated nucleated cell counts. Repertoires were generated with immunoSEQ multiplex PCR, while TCRdb's copy carries only in-frame clones and drops some. V, J and clone size are those of that table, while D and trimming were read from the DNA. The table records around 140,000 clones, under 90% of them present only once. The sample originates from a study of blood T cell repertoires in COVID-19. Overall study: PBMCs, B-cell-depleted T cells, or T cells were the source of the cDNA or gDNA that made up the material.

The sequence derives from a human donor in a cohort sampled during active COVID-19. Sequencing used peripheral blood.

Here the CDR3 DNA reads TGTGCCAGCAGTTACCTTAGCGGGAGTGAGACCCAGTACTTC. This encodes CASSYLSGSETQYF. The V call is TRBV6-6, the J call TRBJ2-5, with 9 bases matching TRBD2. The CDR3 is made up of 14 amino acids. Per the germline V gene, CDR1 is MNHNY and CDR2 is SVGAGI (reference sequence). V trimming: 2 bases; J trimming: 5 bases; junction bases outside the gene matches: 3.